This T cell receptor (beta chain) was sequenced during a study of blood T cells in healthy people across ages. Combining a sample-barcoded 5' primer with a J-beta primer mix, a second PCR ran for roughly 6 to 12 cycles. Tagging of each cDNA molecule was performed by a template-switch adaptor with 12 random nucleotides. Each CDR3 protein gets one entry after TCRdb re-called the 5' RACE reads with MiXCR. This table has roughly 1.5 million distinct CDR3 sequences, approximately 43% appearing once. As to this clonotype: No antigen is known for it.

General study points: Samples with more naive T cells showed higher observed beta diversity.

Sequenced sample: blood. The clonotype originates from a woman aged 18-29 years in good health.

The CDR3 protein is CSASGRGDPGWEQYF. The CDR3 coding sequence is TGCAGTGCTAGTGGAAGGGGGGATCCGGGATGGGAGCAGTACTTC. The gene calls are TRBV20-1 and TRBJ2-5; D possibly matches TRBD1 or TRBD2 (6 bases each). CDR1 and CDR2 from the germline V gene are DFQATT and SNEGSKA (reference sequence). V gave up 3 bases and J gave up 11 bases, with 25 bases separating them. This CDR3 is built from 15 residues.